This T cell receptor (beta chain) was retrieved from a study of cytomegalovirus exposure and HLA in healthy donors. Concerning this clone: Its antigen is currently unknown.

Primers for the PCR totalled 60 Vbeta and 13 Jbeta. Sequenced by immunoSEQ multiplex PCR; TCRdb stores in-frame clones only, minus some. In the table there are some 110,000 clones, approximately 79% of which are singletons. Study-level points and caveats: It was taken for granted in presence/absence analyses that sequencing depth across donors was roughly uniform. Most CMV-associated TCR beta chains were later found to appear HLA-restricted.

The CDR3 is 15 residues long. Trimming shortened V by 5 bases and J by 5 bases, and 19 bases separated the two germline ends. Germline values: CDR1 MNHEY, CDR2 SVGAGI. The J gene is TRBJ2-7, the V gene TRBV6-5; possible D gene TRBD2, 5 bases. The origin of this receptor is a young man in good health and CMV-seronegative. The sample comprised PBMCs. CDR3 nucleotides: TGTGCCAGCAGTGGGTCCGGGGTGATGGGCCACGAGCAGTACTTC. Encoded protein: CASSGSGVMGHEQYF.